The T cell receptor (beta chain) under discussion was sequenced for a study of spatial heterogeneity in lung cancer. As for the study in general: Samples were obtained from roughly 65 donors, all untreated early-stage non-small cell lung cancer patients. After resection, follow-up PBMC samples were sequenced when available, at a median of roughly 24 months later.

Time point in this sample: blood at routine non-recurrence follow-up after resection. The V end lost 2 bases, the J end lost 6 bases, and 18 bases lay between the germline ends. The CDR3 covers 15 residues. Per germline, CDR1 SGHRS and CDR2 YFSETQ. In TCRdb, the 5' RACE reads were re-called with MiXCR into one record per CDR3 protein. The repertoire holds around 15,000 distinct CDR3 sequences, with approximately 19% as singletons. The TCR comes from a male donor with early-stage non-small cell lung cancer. V is TRBV5-1 and J is TRBJ2-7; TRBD2 might be the D (6 bases). Specimen: PBMCs, collected at follow-up. The CDR3 DNA follows: TGCGCCAGCAGCTTAGCCTTGGACGGGGGAGTCGAGCAGTACTTC. This sequence encodes CASSLALDGGVEQYF.